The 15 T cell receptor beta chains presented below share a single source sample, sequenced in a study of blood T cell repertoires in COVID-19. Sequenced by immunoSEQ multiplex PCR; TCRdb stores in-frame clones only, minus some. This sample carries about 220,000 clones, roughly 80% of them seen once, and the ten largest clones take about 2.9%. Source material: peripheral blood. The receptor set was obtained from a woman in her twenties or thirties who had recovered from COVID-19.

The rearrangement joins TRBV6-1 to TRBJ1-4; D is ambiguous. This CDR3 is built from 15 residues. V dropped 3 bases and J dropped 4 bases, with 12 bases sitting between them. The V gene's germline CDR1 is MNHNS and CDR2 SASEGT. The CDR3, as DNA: TGTGCCAGCAGTGAGGCCGGGATTGTTAATGAAAAACTGTTTTTT. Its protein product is CASSEAGIVNEKLFF.

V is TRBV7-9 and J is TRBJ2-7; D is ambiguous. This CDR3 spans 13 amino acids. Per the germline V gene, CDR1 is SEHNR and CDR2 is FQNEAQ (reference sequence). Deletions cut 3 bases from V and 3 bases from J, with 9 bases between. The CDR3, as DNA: TGTGCCAGCAGCTTTATCGCCGGCTACGAGCAGTACTTC. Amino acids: CASSFIAGYEQYF.

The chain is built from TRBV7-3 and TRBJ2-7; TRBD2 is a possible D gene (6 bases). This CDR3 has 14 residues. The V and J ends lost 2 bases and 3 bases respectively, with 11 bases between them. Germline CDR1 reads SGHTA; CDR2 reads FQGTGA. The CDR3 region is CASSLSGSGYEQYF. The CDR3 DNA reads TGTGCCAGCAGCTTATCCGGGAGCGGCTACGAGCAGTACTTC.

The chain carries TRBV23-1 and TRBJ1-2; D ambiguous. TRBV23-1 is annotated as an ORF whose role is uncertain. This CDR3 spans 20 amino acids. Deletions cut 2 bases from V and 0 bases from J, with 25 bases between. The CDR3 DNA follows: TGCGCCAGCAGTCAACAGGCCTTCGGAGGCCAGCAAATCGCTAACTATGGCTACACCTTC. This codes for CASSQQAFGGQQIANYGYTF.

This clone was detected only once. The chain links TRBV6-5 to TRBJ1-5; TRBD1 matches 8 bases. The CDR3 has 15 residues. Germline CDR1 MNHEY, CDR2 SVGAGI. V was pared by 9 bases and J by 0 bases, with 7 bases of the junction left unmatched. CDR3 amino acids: CASLRGQDSNQPQHF. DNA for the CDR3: TGTGCCAGTTTGAGGGGACAGGATAGCAATCAGCCCCAGCATTTT.

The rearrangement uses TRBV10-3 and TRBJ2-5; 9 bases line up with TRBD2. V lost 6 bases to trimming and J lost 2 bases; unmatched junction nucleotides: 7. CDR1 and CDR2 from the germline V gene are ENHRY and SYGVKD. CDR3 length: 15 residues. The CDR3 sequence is CAIRAGGPEQETQYF. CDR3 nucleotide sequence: TGTGCCATCAGGGCGGGAGGGCCAGAACAAGAGACCCAGTACTTC.

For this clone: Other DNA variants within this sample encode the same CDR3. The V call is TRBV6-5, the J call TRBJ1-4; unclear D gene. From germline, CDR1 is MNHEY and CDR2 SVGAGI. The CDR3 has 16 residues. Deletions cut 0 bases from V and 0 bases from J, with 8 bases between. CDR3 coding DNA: TGTGCCAGCAGTTACTCTGGCGGCGCAACTAATGAAAAACTGTTTTTT. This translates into CASSYSGGATNEKLFF.

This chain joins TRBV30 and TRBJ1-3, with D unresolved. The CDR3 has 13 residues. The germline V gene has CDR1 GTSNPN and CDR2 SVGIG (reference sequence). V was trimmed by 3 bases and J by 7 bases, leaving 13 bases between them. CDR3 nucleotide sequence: TGTGCCTGGAGATCCAAAGGTAGCAACACCATATATTTT. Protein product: CAWRSKGSNTIYF.

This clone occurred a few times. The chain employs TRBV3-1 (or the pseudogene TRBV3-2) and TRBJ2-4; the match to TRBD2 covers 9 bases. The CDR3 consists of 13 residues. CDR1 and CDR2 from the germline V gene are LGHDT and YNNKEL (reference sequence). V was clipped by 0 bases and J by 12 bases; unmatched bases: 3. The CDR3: CASSQELAGNQYF. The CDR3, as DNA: TGTGCCAGCAGCCAAGAGCTAGCGGGAAATCAGTACTTC.

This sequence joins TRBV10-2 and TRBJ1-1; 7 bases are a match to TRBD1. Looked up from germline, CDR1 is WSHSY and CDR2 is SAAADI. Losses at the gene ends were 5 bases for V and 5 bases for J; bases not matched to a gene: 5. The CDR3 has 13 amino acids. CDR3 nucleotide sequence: TGCGCCAGCAGTAGCATACAGGGGACTGAAGCTTTCTTT. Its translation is CASSSIQGTEAFF.

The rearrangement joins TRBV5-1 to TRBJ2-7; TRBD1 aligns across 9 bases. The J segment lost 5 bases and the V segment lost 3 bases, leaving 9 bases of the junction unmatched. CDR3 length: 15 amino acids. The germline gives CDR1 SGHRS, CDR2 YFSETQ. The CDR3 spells CASSSQQGAWNEQYF. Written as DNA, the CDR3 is TGCGCCAGCAGCTCCCAACAGGGGGCGTGGAACGAGCAGTACTTC. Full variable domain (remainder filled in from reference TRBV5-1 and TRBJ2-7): KAGVTQTPRYLIKTRGQQVTLSCSPISGHRSVSWYQQTPGQGLQFLFEYFSETQRNKGNFPGRFSGRQFSNSRSEMNVSTLELGDSALYLCASSSQQGAWNEQYFGPGTRLTVT.

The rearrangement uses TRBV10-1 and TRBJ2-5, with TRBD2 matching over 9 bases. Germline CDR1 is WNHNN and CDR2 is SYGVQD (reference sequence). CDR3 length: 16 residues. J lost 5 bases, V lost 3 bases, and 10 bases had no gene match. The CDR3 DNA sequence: TGCGCCAGCAGTGAAAGAGCGGGAGGCCATAGGGAGACCCAGTACTTC. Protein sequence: CASSERAGGHRETQYF.

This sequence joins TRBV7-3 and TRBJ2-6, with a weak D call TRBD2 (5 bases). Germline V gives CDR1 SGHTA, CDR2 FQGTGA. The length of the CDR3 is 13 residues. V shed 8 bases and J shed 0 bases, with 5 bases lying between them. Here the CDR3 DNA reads TGTGCCAGCCGGGGCTCTGGGGCCAACGTCCTGACTTTC. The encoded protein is CASRGSGANVLTF.

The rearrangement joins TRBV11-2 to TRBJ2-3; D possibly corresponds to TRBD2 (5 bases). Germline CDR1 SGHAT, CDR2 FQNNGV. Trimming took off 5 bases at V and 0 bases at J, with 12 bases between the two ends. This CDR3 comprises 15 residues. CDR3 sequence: CASSPREVSTDTQYF. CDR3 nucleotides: TGTGCCAGCAGCCCTCGGGAAGTTAGCACAGATACGCAGTATTTT. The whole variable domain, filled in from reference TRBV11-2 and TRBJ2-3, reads EAGVAQSPRYKIIEKRQSVAFWCNPISGHATLYWYQQILGQGPKLLIQFQNNGVVDDSQLPKDRFSAERLKGVDSTLKIQPAKLEDSAVYLCASSPREVSTDTQYFGPGTRLTVL.

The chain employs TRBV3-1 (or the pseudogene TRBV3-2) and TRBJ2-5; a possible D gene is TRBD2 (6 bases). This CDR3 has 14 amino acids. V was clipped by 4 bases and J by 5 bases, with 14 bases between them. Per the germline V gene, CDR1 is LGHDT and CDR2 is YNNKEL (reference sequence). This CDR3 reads CASSPTSRQETQYF. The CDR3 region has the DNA TGTGCCAGCAGCCCGACTAGTAGGCAGGAGACCCAGTACTTC.